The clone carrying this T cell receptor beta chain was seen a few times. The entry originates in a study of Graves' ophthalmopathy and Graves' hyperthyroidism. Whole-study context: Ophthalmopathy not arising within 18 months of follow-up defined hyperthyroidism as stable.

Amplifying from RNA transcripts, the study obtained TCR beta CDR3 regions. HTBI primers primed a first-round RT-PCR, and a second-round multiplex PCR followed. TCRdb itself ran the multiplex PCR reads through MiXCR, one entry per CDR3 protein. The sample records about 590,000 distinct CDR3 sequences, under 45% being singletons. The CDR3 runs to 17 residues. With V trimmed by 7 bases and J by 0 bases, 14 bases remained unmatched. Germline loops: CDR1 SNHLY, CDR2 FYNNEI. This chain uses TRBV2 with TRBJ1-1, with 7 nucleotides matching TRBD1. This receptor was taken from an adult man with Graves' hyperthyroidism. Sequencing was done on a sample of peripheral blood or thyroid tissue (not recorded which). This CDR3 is CASMDRLLALMNTEAFF. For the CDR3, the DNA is TGTGCCAGCATGGACAGGTTACTTGCCCTTATGAACACTGAAGCTTTCTTT.